A single sample gave rise to the 23 T cell receptor beta chains below, sequenced in a study of blood T cell repertoires in COVID-19. Libraries were prepared by immunoSEQ multiplex PCR; TCRdb keeps only in-frame clonotypes and omits some of them. The sample yields more than 60,000 clones, roughly 80% seen once. The sequenced sample was peripheral blood. The origin of the receptors is a human donor in a cohort sampled during active COVID-19.

CDR3 in amino acids: CASSGTGMDTQYF. For the CDR3, the DNA is TGTGCCAGCTCAGGGACTGGCATGGATACGCAGTATTTT. J is TRBJ2-3 and V is TRBV18; a possible D gene is TRBD2 (6 bases). Trimming took off 5 bases at V and 6 bases at J, with 12 bases between the two ends. The CDR3 runs to 13 residues. Germline values: CDR1 KGHSH, CDR2 LQKENI.

The chain links TRBV2 to TRBJ2-3; 10 positions agree with TRBD2. The J segment lost 15 bases and the V segment lost 4 bases, leaving 4 bases of the junction unmatched. CDR3 length: 11 amino acids. The germline V gene has CDR1 SNHLY and CDR2 FYNNEI. This CDR3 reads CASSGGLAIYF. The CDR3 DNA reads as TGTGCCAGCAGTGGGGGACTAGCGATCTATTTT.

The chain links TRBV7-9 to TRBJ1-1, with a possible D match to TRBD1 (6 bases). The CDR3 totals 14 residues. Germline V CDR1 and CDR2: SEHNR, FQNEAQ (reference sequence). V gave up 4 bases and J gave up 1 base, with 10 bases separating them. CDR3 bases: TGTGCCAGCAGCTCCAAACAGGGGAACACTGAAGCTTTCTTT. Translating gives CASSSKQGNTEAFF.

The chain uses TRBV27 and TRBJ2-7, with 7 bases aligning to TRBD1. Per the germline V gene, CDR1 is MNHEY and CDR2 is SMNVEV (reference sequence). The CDR3 sequence is 16 residues long. The V gene end was trimmed by 5 bases and the J gene end by 2 bases; junction bases not matched to a gene: 12. This chain's CDR3 is CASSPSQGTVTYEQYF. As DNA, the CDR3 is TGTGCCAGCAGTCCCTCACAGGGGACGGTAACCTACGAGCAGTACTTC.

The V and J genes are TRBV2 and TRBJ1-3; D is perhaps TRBD1 (5 bases). Germline values: CDR1 SNHLY, CDR2 FYNNEI. This CDR3 spans 15 amino acids. The V end lost 4 bases, the J end lost 3 bases, and 13 bases lay between the germline ends. The DNA of the CDR3 is TGTGCCAGCAGTGTTCAGGGATTACGTGGAAACACCATATATTTT. It translates to CASSVQGLRGNTIYF.

The chain joins TRBV18 to TRBJ2-5; 10 bases fit TRBD2. The CDR3 covers 15 residues. V was clipped by 4 bases and J by 2 bases; unmatched bases: 4. Germline loops: CDR1 KGHSH, CDR2 LQKENI. DNA of the CDR3: TGTGCCAGCTCACTACAAGCGGGGGGGCAAGAGACCCAGTACTTC. This translates into CASSLQAGGQETQYF.

The chain combines TRBV7-9 with TRBJ2-3, with TRBD1 as a possible D gene (6 bases). The length of the CDR3 is 16 residues. The V end lost 5 bases, the J end lost 3 bases, and 18 bases lay between the germline ends. Germline lookup yields CDR1 SEHNR and CDR2 FQNEAQ (reference sequence). CDR3 nucleotide sequence: TGTGCCAGCAGCAGAAGAAGGCCAGGGGAGACAGATACGCAGTATTTT. Its protein product is CASSRRRPGETDTQYF.

The chain employs TRBV7-9 and TRBJ2-5; the match to TRBD2 covers 8 bases. The CDR3 is 15 amino acids. The germline V gene has CDR1 SEHNR and CDR2 FQNEAQ (reference sequence). V shed 8 bases and J 2 bases; nucleotides not matched to a gene: 10. The CDR3 bases are TGTGCCAGCTTGAGAACTAGCGGTGCTCAAGAGACCCAGTACTTC. Translating gives CASLRTSGAQETQYF.

The rearrangement uses TRBV5-1 and TRBJ1-6, with 11 bases fitting TRBD1. The CDR3 has 15 residues. Germline V gene lookup returns CDR1 SGHRS and CDR2 YFSETQ. Losses at the gene ends were 0 bases for V and 11 bases for J; bases not matched to a gene: 4. The CDR3 DNA is TGCGCCAGCAGCTTGGATGGGACAGGGGGTGCACCCCTCCACTTT. Amino acid sequence: CASSLDGTGGAPLHF. Full variable domain (remainder filled in from reference TRBV5-1 and TRBJ1-6): KAGVTQTPRYLIKTRGQQVTLSCSPISGHRSVSWYQQTPGQGLQFLFEYFSETQRNKGNFPGRFSGRQFSNSRSEMNVSTLELGDSALYLCASSLDGTGGAPLHFGNGTRLTVT.

V gene TRBV13 combines with J gene TRBJ2-7; D unclear. Germline CDR1 and CDR2: PRHDT and FYEKMQ (reference sequence). This CDR3 comprises 11 residues. The V and J ends lost 4 bases and 4 bases respectively, with 5 bases between them. This CDR3 is CASSSGYEQYF. DNA for the CDR3: TGTGCCAGCAGCTCGGGTTACGAGCAGTACTTC.

A few counts support this clone. The V call is TRBV7-8, the J call TRBJ2-5, with TRBD2 matching over 7 bases. V was pared by 5 bases and J by 0 bases, with 9 bases of the junction left unmatched. This CDR3 is built from 16 residues. Per the germline V gene, CDR1 is SGHVS and CDR2 is FQNEAQ. The CDR3 DNA reads as TGTGCCAGCAGCACACCCTTCGGGGGGTACCAAGAGACCCAGTACTTC. Protein sequence: CASSTPFGGYQETQYF.

The chain recombines TRBV6-5 with TRBJ2-2; 7 bases fit TRBD1. Germline V gene lookup returns CDR1 MNHEY and CDR2 SVGAGI. CDR3 length: 16 amino acids. Losses at the gene ends were 2 bases for V and 1 base for J; bases not matched to a gene: 4. The CDR3 sequence: CASSYGWTGNTGELFF. In nucleotides, the CDR3 is TGTGCCAGCAGTTACGGATGGACAGGGAACACCGGGGAGCTGTTTTTT.

The rearrangement links TRBV15 to TRBJ2-7; TRBD1 is a possible D gene (6 bases). Deletions cut 5 bases from V and 3 bases from J, with 14 bases between. CDR3 size: 14 residues. Germline V CDR1 and CDR2: LNHNV, YYDKDF (reference sequence). Here the CDR3 reads CATSRFRGSYEQYF. The CDR3 DNA is TGTGCCACCAGCCGTTTCAGGGGCAGCTACGAGCAGTACTTC.

The chain is built from TRBV2 and TRBJ1-6, with 9 bases that match TRBD1. Germline CDR1 and CDR2: SNHLY and FYNNEI. This CDR3 spans 17 amino acids. J lost 2 bases, V lost 6 bases, and 8 bases had no gene match. The CDR3 reads CASSPFGTGPYNSPLHF. DNA of the CDR3: TGTGCCAGCAGCCCTTTCGGGACAGGGCCCTATAATTCACCCCTCCACTTT.

This chain uses TRBV4-2 with TRBJ1-2; TRBD1 agrees at 9 bases. CDR3 length equals 15 residues. The germline CDR1 and CDR2 sequences are LGHNA and YNFKEQ. J lost 2 bases, V lost 4 bases, and 5 bases had no gene match. CDR3 DNA sequence: TGTGCCAGCAGCCCACGCACAGGGGGCAACTATGGCTACACCTTC. Translated, it gives CASSPRTGGNYGYTF.

This CDR3 is CASPTPGKAMNTEAFF. The CDR3 DNA is TGTGCCAGCCCCACCCCGGGGAAAGCCATGAACACTGAAGCTTTCTTT. This chain joins TRBV28 and TRBJ1-1; no clear D gene. Germline loops: CDR1 MDHEN, CDR2 SYDVKM. The CDR3 sequence is 16 residues long. The V and J ends lost 8 bases and 0 bases respectively, with 19 bases between them.

This chain links TRBV7-6 with TRBJ1-4, with D uncertain. This CDR3 is built from 16 residues. From germline, CDR1 is SGHVS and CDR2 FNYEAQ. Trimming took 2 bases from V and 7 from J, leaving 17 bases between them. CDR3 loop: CASSLSLVLGGEKLFF. CDR3 nucleotide sequence: TGTGCCAGCAGCTTATCGTTGGTGCTGGGAGGTGAAAAACTGTTTTTT.

The rearrangement joins TRBV9 to TRBJ2-5; 7 positions match TRBD1. Germline lookup yields CDR1 SGDLS and CDR2 YYNGEE. The CDR3 loop spans 15 amino acids. With 3 bases clipped from V and 5 bases from J, the junction kept 10 bases outside the gene matches. CDR3 region: CASSETGKLVETQYF. The CDR3 DNA follows: TGTGCCAGCAGCGAGACAGGGAAATTGGTTGAGACCCAGTACTTC.

The rearrangement joins TRBV5-1 to TRBJ2-3, with 7 bases matching TRBD1. Germline lookup yields CDR1 SGHRS and CDR2 YFSETQ. The trim removed 3 bases at V and 5 bases at J, leaving 6 bases unmatched. The CDR3 length is 14 residues. The CDR3 DNA follows: TGCGCCAGCAGCTCGAGGGGGCTCGTAGATACGCAGTATTTT. This translates into CASSSRGLVDTQYF. The entire variable domain, with the rest obtained from reference TRBV5-1 and TRBJ2-3, is as follows: KAGVTQTPRYLIKTRGQQVTLSCSPISGHRSVSWYQQTPGQGLQFLFEYFSETQRNKGNFPGRFSGRQFSNSRSEMNVSTLELGDSALYLCASSSRGLVDTQYFGPGTRLTVL.

V usage is TRBV24-1 and J usage is TRBJ2-3; D possibly corresponds to TRBD1 (5 bases). This CDR3 is 16 amino acids long. V gave up 3 bases and J gave up 0 bases, with 12 bases separating them. Germline CDR1 and CDR2: KGHDR and SFDVKD. CDR3 nucleotide sequence: TGTGCCACCAGTGATCCCGACAGACCTAGCACAGATACGCAGTATTTT. Amino acids: CATSDPDRPSTDTQYF.

J is TRBJ2-5 and V is TRBV2; D not resolved. Per the germline V gene, CDR1 is SNHLY and CDR2 is FYNNEI. This CDR3 contains 13 residues. The V and J ends lost 4 bases and 2 bases respectively, with 8 bases between them. CDR3 nucleotides: TGTGCCAGCAGTGTCAAACTTCAAGAGACCCAGTACTTC. It encodes CASSVKLQETQYF.

The V call is TRBV6-5, the J call TRBJ1-4, with 9 bases matching TRBD1. Germline CDR1 MNHEY, CDR2 SVGAGI. V dropped 4 bases and J dropped 8; count of bases not matched to a gene: 5. The CDR3 extends over 14 amino acids. CDR3 bases: TGTGCCAGCAGTTGGGACAGGGCTGGCGAAAAACTGTTTTTT. As protein: CASSWDRAGEKLFF.

CDR3 region: CASSLDRGINSPLHF. Here the CDR3 DNA reads TGTGCCAGCAGCTTAGACAGGGGGATCAATTCACCCCTCCACTTT. The V call is TRBV13, the J call TRBJ1-6; 8 bases are shared with TRBD1. Germline-derived CDR1 and CDR2 are PRHDT and FYEKMQ (reference sequence). The V segment lost 1 base and the J segment 7 bases; nucleotides outside the gene matches: 3. CDR3 length: 15 residues. Looking up the rest from reference TRBV13 and TRBJ1-6 gives the full variable domain: AAGVIQSPRHLIKEKRETATLKCYPIPRHDTVYWYQQGPGQDPQFLISFYEKMQSDKGSIPDRFSAQQFSDYHSELNMSSLELGDSALYFCASSLDRGINSPLHFGNGTRLTVT.